A selection of T cell receptor beta chains follows, all from one sample in a study of shared clonotypes between healthy human individuals. Generated by immunoSEQ multiplex PCR, the TCRdb table keeps only in-frame clones and is missing some. The sample lists millions of clones, 85% to 95% occurring once. The sample taken for sequencing was naive CD8+ T cells sorted from blood. These receptors all come from a young man in good health. Each CDR3 is given with its conserved first and last residue. The order of the fields is V gene, D gene, clone size, J gene, CDR3 protein, CDR3 DNA. The D gene is left open where the match is weak. Clone size, where shown, is once, few, many, or a class for clones that have expanded.

v_gene: TRBV9
d_gene: NA
abundance: NA
j_gene: TRBJ2-1
CDR3aa: CASSPGLHEQFF
CDR3nt: TGTGCCAGCAGTCCGGGTTTGCATGAGCAGTTCTTC

v_gene: TRBV27
d_gene: NA
abundance: once
j_gene: TRBJ2-3
CDR3aa: CASSATQGSTDTQYF
CDR3nt: TGTGCCAGCAGTGCAACACAGGGTAGCACAGATACGCAGTATTTT

v_gene: TRBV27
d_gene: NA
abundance: NA
j_gene: TRBJ2-2
CDR3aa: CASSLTVSTGELFF
CDR3nt: TGTGCCAGCAGTTTAACGGTCAGCACCGGGGAGCTGTTTTTT

v_gene: TRBV28
d_gene: NA
abundance: NA
j_gene: TRBJ2-7
CDR3aa: CASSFGGRVSYEQYF
CDR3nt: TGTGCCAGCAGTTTCGGGGGCAGAGTCTCCTACGAGCAGTACTTC

v_gene: TRBV2
d_gene: NA
abundance: NA
j_gene: TRBJ2-2
CDR3aa: CASSVGGELFF
CDR3nt: TGTGCCAGCAGTGTTGGTGGGGAGCTGTTTTTT

v_gene: TRBV11-2
d_gene: TRBD2
abundance: NA
j_gene: TRBJ2-2
CDR3aa: CASSAGAGGPGGELFF
CDR3nt: TGTGCCAGCAGCGCGGGTGCGGGAGGGCCAGGCGGGGAGCTGTTTTTT

v_gene: TRBV27
d_gene: NA
abundance: NA
j_gene: TRBJ1-2
CDR3aa: CASSYTGSWNYGYTF
CDR3nt: TGTGCCAGCAGTTACACAGGGTCCTGGAACTATGGCTACACCTTC

v_gene: TRBV28
d_gene: NA
abundance: NA
j_gene: TRBJ1-2
CDR3aa: CASTLEGAPNYGYTF
CDR3nt: TGTGCCAGCACCCTTGAGGGAGCTCCTAACTATGGCTACACCTTC

v_gene: TRBV27
d_gene: NA
abundance: few
j_gene: TRBJ2-1
CDR3aa: CASSLEGYNEQFF
CDR3nt: TGTGCCAGCAGTTTGGAGGGATACAATGAGCAGTTCTTC

v_gene: TRBV6-6
d_gene: NA
abundance: NA
j_gene: TRBJ2-5
CDR3aa: CASSYSIGPQETQYF
CDR3nt: TGTGCCAGCAGTTACTCGATAGGACCACAAGAGACCCAGTACTTC

v_gene: TRBV5-1
d_gene: NA
abundance: NA
j_gene: TRBJ2-2
CDR3aa: CASREQVNTGELFF
CDR3nt: TGCGCCAGCAGGGAACAGGTGAACACCGGGGAGCTGTTTTTT

v_gene: TRBV9
d_gene: NA
abundance: NA
j_gene: TRBJ1-1
CDR3aa: CASSVEAGMNTEAFF
CDR3nt: TGTGCCAGCAGCGTAGAGGCGGGGATGAACACTGAAGCTTTCTTT

v_gene: TRBV10-3
d_gene: NA
abundance: NA
j_gene: TRBJ2-2
CDR3aa: CAISDWDSGYTGELFF
CDR3nt: TGTGCCATCAGTGATTGGGATAGCGGATACACCGGGGAGCTGTTTTTT

v_gene: TRBV5-1
d_gene: NA
abundance: NA
j_gene: TRBJ2-7
CDR3aa: CASSFNSGRDTTYEQYF
CDR3nt: TGCGCCAGCAGCTTCAATTCAGGGAGGGACACCACCTACGAGCAGTACTTC

v_gene: TRBV5-1
d_gene: TRBD1
abundance: NA
j_gene: TRBJ1-1
CDR3aa: CASSGGQGWRNTEAFF
CDR3nt: TGCGCCAGCAGCGGAGGACAGGGGTGGCGGAACACTGAAGCTTTCTTT

v_gene: TRBV7-6
d_gene: NA
abundance: NA
j_gene: TRBJ2-1
CDR3aa: CASSPVSYNEQFF
CDR3nt: TGTGCCAGCAGCCCCGTGAGCTACAATGAGCAGTTCTTC

v_gene: TRBV2
d_gene: NA
abundance: NA
j_gene: TRBJ1-1
CDR3aa: CASKFLGNTEAFF
CDR3nt: TGTGCCAGCAAATTTCTGGGGAACACTGAAGCTTTCTTT

v_gene: TRBV7-6
d_gene: NA
abundance: NA
j_gene: TRBJ2-1
CDR3aa: CASSFSAMGEQFF
CDR3nt: TGTGCCAGCAGCTTCTCCGCCATGGGTGAGCAGTTCTTC

v_gene: TRBV30
d_gene: TRBD2
abundance: NA
j_gene: TRBJ2-1
CDR3aa: CAWSTGTSGRNEQFF
CDR3nt: TGTGCCTGGAGCACCGGGACTAGCGGTAGGAATGAGCAGTTCTTC

v_gene: TRBV27
d_gene: NA
abundance: NA
j_gene: TRBJ2-7
CDR3aa: CASSFSSGERLHEQYF
CDR3nt: TGTGCCAGCAGTTTCTCATCAGGGGAACGGCTCCACGAGCAGTACTTC

v_gene: TRBV11-2
d_gene: NA
abundance: NA
j_gene: TRBJ2-1
CDR3aa: CASSLDYGGNQYNEQFF
CDR3nt: TGTGCCAGCAGCTTAGATTATGGCGGGAACCAATACAATGAGCAGTTCTTC

v_gene: TRBV7-9
d_gene: TRBD1
abundance: NA
j_gene: TRBJ1-1
CDR3aa: CASTQNGQGTNTEAFF
CDR3nt: TGTGCCAGCACCCAAAATGGACAGGGGACGAACACTGAAGCTTTCTTT

v_gene: TRBV7-2
d_gene: NA
abundance: NA
j_gene: TRBJ2-1
CDR3aa: CASSLGPGVPTDYNEQFF
CDR3nt: TGTGCCAGCAGCTTAGGCCCGGGAGTCCCTACCGATTACAATGAGCAGTTCTTC

v_gene: TRBV7-9
d_gene: NA
abundance: once
j_gene: TRBJ2-7
CDR3aa: CASSFAEDYEQYF
CDR3nt: TGTGCCAGCAGCTTTGCTGAGGATTACGAGCAGTACTTC

v_gene: TRBV30
d_gene: NA
abundance: NA
j_gene: TRBJ2-7
CDR3aa: CAWSRDSSYEQYF
CDR3nt: TGTGCCTGGAGTCGCGACAGCTCCTACGAGCAGTACTTC

v_gene: TRBV9
d_gene: NA
abundance: NA
j_gene: TRBJ2-2
CDR3aa: CASSGGTDNTGELFF
CDR3nt: TGTGCCAGCAGCGGCGGGACAGATAACACCGGGGAGCTGTTTTTT

v_gene: TRBV6-1
d_gene: NA
abundance: NA
j_gene: TRBJ1-2
CDR3aa: CASRSGVTTPLYTF
CDR3nt: TGTGCCAGCAGGAGCGGGGTCACCACACCCCTCTACACCTTC

v_gene: TRBV9
d_gene: NA
abundance: NA
j_gene: TRBJ2-5
CDR3aa: CASSPPEAGQETQYF
CDR3nt: TGTGCCAGCAGCCCCCCGGAAGCAGGTCAAGAGACCCAGTACTTC

v_gene: TRBV5-4
d_gene: TRBD1
abundance: NA
j_gene: TRBJ1-5
CDR3aa: CASSLAGQGVQPQHF
CDR3nt: TGTGCCAGCAGCTTGGCCGGGCAGGGGGTCCAGCCCCAGCATTTT

v_gene: TRBV28
d_gene: TRBD1
abundance: once
j_gene: TRBJ1-4
CDR3aa: CASSPTGGEKLFF
CDR3nt: TGTGCCAGCAGTCCGACAGGGGGTGAAAAACTGTTTTTT

v_gene: TRBV7-6
d_gene: TRBD1
abundance: NA
j_gene: TRBJ1-4
CDR3aa: CASSLGQGAEKLFF
CDR3nt: TGTGCCAGCAGCTTAGGACAGGGGGCTGAAAAACTGTTTTTT

v_gene: TRBV5-1
d_gene: TRBD1
abundance: NA
j_gene: TRBJ1-2
CDR3aa: CASSPRTGYGYTF
CDR3nt: TGCGCCAGCAGCCCCCGGACAGGCTATGGCTACACCTTC

v_gene: TRBV7-9
d_gene: NA
abundance: NA
j_gene: TRBJ1-4
CDR3aa: CASSSERKLFF
CDR3nt: TGTGCCAGCAGCTCCGAAAGAAAACTGTTTTTT

v_gene: TRBV6-5
d_gene: TRBD2
abundance: NA
j_gene: TRBJ2-5
CDR3aa: CASSPGGEHETQYF
CDR3nt: TGTGCCAGCAGCCCGGGGGGGGAGCACGAGACCCAGTACTTC

v_gene: TRBV9
d_gene: NA
abundance: NA
j_gene: TRBJ2-7
CDR3aa: CASSIKPGGAYEQYF
CDR3nt: TGTGCCAGCAGCATAAAACCCGGGGGTGCCTACGAGCAGTACTTC

v_gene: TRBV29-1
d_gene: NA
abundance: NA
j_gene: TRBJ2-7
CDR3aa: CSVEASTYEQYF
CDR3nt: TGCAGCGTTGAGGCCAGTACCTACGAGCAGTACTTC

v_gene: TRBV5-4
d_gene: NA
abundance: NA
j_gene: TRBJ2-5
CDR3aa: CASSLVPIETQYF
CDR3nt: TGTGCCAGCAGCTTGGTTCCGATAGAGACCCAGTACTTC

v_gene: TRBV7-2
d_gene: TRBD2
abundance: NA
j_gene: TRBJ2-7
CDR3aa: CASSLLPGLAGDKYF
CDR3nt: TGTGCCAGCAGCTTGTTGCCGGGACTAGCGGGAGATAAGTACTTC

v_gene: TRBV4-1
d_gene: NA
abundance: NA
j_gene: TRBJ2-2
CDR3aa: CATRKDTGELFF
CDR3nt: TGCGCCACCAGAAAGGACACCGGGGAGCTGTTTTTT

v_gene: TRBV5-1
d_gene: TRBD2
abundance: once
j_gene: TRBJ2-5
CDR3aa: CASSSGTTQETQYF
CDR3nt: TGCGCCAGCAGCTCAGGGACTACACAAGAGACCCAGTACTTC

v_gene: TRBV2
d_gene: NA
abundance: NA
j_gene: TRBJ1-2
CDR3aa: CASSEGPRLNGYTF
CDR3nt: TGTGCCAGCAGCGAGGGGCCCCGACTGAATGGCTACACCTTC

v_gene: TRBV9
d_gene: NA
abundance: NA
j_gene: TRBJ1-1
CDR3aa: CASSLGHLNTEAFF
CDR3nt: TGTGCCAGCAGCTTGGGACACTTGAACACTGAAGCTTTCTTT

v_gene: TRBV5-4
d_gene: TRBD2
abundance: NA
j_gene: TRBJ2-1
CDR3aa: CASSWGTSPNEQFF
CDR3nt: TGTGCCAGCAGCTGGGGGACTAGCCCCAATGAGCAGTTCTTC

v_gene: TRBV29-1
d_gene: NA
abundance: NA
j_gene: TRBJ2-3
CDR3aa: CSVEVPVRRDTQYF
CDR3nt: TGCAGCGTTGAAGTCCCCGTGCGGAGGGATACGCAGTATTTT

v_gene: TRBV4-1
d_gene: TRBD1
abundance: NA
j_gene: TRBJ2-7
CDR3aa: CASSQGLSAGGSYEQYF
CDR3nt: TGCGCCAGCAGCCAAGGCCTGTCAGCAGGGGGATCCTACGAGCAGTACTTC

v_gene: TRBV7-8
d_gene: TRBD2
abundance: NA
j_gene: TRBJ2-3
CDR3aa: CASSLGLAGDTDTQYF
CDR3nt: TGTGCCAGCAGCCTGGGACTAGCGGGGGACACAGATACGCAGTATTTT

v_gene: TRBV11-2
d_gene: NA
abundance: NA
j_gene: TRBJ2-3
CDR3aa: CASSPLNDTQYF
CDR3nt: TGTGCCAGCAGCCCCCTTAATGATACGCAGTATTTT

v_gene: TRBV7-8
d_gene: TRBD2
abundance: NA
j_gene: TRBJ2-1
CDR3aa: CASRKGLAGAGWFF
CDR3nt: TGTGCCAGCAGAAAGGGACTAGCGGGAGCAGGTTGGTTCTTC

v_gene: TRBV7-9
d_gene: TRBD1
abundance: few
j_gene: TRBJ2-2
CDR3aa: CASSSGQDTGELFF
CDR3nt: TGTGCCAGCAGCTCTGGACAGGACACCGGGGAGCTGTTTTTT

v_gene: TRBV5-6
d_gene: TRBD2
abundance: NA
j_gene: TRBJ2-3
CDR3aa: CASSLVSGLAGTLSDTQYF
CDR3nt: TGTGCCAGCAGCTTGGTAAGCGGACTAGCGGGGACACTTTCAGATACGCAGTATTTT

v_gene: TRBV9
d_gene: NA
abundance: NA
j_gene: TRBJ1-1
CDR3aa: CASSAGSGTEAFF
CDR3nt: TGTGCCAGCAGCGCCGGGAGTGGGACTGAAGCTTTCTTT

v_gene: TRBV5-1
d_gene: NA
abundance: NA
j_gene: TRBJ2-1
CDR3aa: CASSLGQFYEQFF
CDR3nt: TGCGCCAGCAGCTTGGGACAGTTCTATGAGCAGTTCTTC

v_gene: TRBV5-1
d_gene: NA
abundance: NA
j_gene: TRBJ1-1
CDR3aa: CASSLGDTEAFF
CDR3nt: TGCGCCAGCAGCTTGGGAGATACTGAAGCTTTCTTT

v_gene: TRBV4-1
d_gene: NA
abundance: NA
j_gene: TRBJ2-7
CDR3aa: CASSSTAYEQYF
CDR3nt: TGCGCCAGCAGCTCTACAGCCTACGAGCAGTACTTC

v_gene: TRBV4-3
d_gene: NA
abundance: NA
j_gene: TRBJ1-3
CDR3aa: CASSPGVSGNTIYF
CDR3nt: TGCGCCAGCAGCCCCGGGGTTTCTGGAAACACCATATATTTT

v_gene: TRBV27
d_gene: TRBD1
abundance: once
j_gene: TRBJ1-6
CDR3aa: CASRPTGPMGNSPLHF
CDR3nt: TGTGCCAGCAGACCGACAGGGCCGATGGGGAATTCACCCCTCCACTTT

v_gene: TRBV14
d_gene: TRBD1
abundance: NA
j_gene: TRBJ2-7
CDR3aa: CASNPGQGNPGEQYF
CDR3nt: TGTGCCAGCAACCCGGGACAGGGGAATCCCGGCGAGCAGTACTTC

v_gene: TRBV5-6
d_gene: NA
abundance: NA
j_gene: TRBJ2-3
CDR3aa: CASSGPSFLRDTQYF
CDR3nt: TGTGCCAGCAGCGGGCCGTCATTCCTTAGAGATACGCAGTATTTT